The source of this T cell receptor beta chain is a study of blood T cells in healthy people across ages. Study-wide points: More naive CD4+ cells and higher diversity marked long-lived donors relative to aged donors.

The length of the CDR3 is 16 residues. The germline CDR1 and CDR2 sequences are MGHRA and YSYEKL. Trimming cost V 4 bases and J 1 base; bases outside gene matches: 4. This clonotype occurred a few times. No antigen is known for it. PCR was performed a second time for roughly 7 to 12 cycles using a sample-barcoded 5' primer and a J-beta primer mix. Via MiXCR, TCRdb re-called the 5' RACE reads, giving one row per CDR3 protein. The data show around 2 million distinct CDR3 sequences, 30% to 40% seen once. There were healthy Caucasian individuals from Russia, aged roughly 6 to 90, serving as donors. Per sample, at least 5.5 micrograms of total RNA were extracted.

The source is a human donor in good health. The chain carries TRBV4-1 and TRBJ2-1; 10 bases map to TRBD2. Material for sequencing was blood. The CDR3: CASSLTSGDSYNEQFF. CDR3 in DNA: TGCGCCAGCAGCCTTACTAGCGGGGATTCCTACAATGAGCAGTTCTTC.